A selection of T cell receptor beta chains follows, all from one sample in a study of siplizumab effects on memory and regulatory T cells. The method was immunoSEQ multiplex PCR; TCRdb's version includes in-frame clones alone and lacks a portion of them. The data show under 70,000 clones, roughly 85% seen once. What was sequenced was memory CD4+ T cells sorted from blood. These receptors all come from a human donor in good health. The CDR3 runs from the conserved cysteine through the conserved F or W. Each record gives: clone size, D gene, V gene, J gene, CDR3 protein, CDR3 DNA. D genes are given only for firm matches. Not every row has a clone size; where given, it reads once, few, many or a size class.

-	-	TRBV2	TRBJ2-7	CASRPGQSSYEQYF	TGTGCCAGCAGGCCAGGACAGTCCTCCTACGAGCAGTACTTC
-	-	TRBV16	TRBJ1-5	CASSQSDPNQPQHF	TGTGCCAGCAGCCAATCGGACCCTAATCAGCCCCAGCATTTT
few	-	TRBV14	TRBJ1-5	CASSQDGRGSQHF	TGTGCCAGCAGCCAAGATGGGAGGGGGTCCCAGCATTTT
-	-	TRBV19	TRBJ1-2	CASTKDGTYGYTF	TGTGCCAGTACAAAAGACGGAACCTATGGCTACACCTTC
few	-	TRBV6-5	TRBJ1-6	CASSYWSGIGSPLHF	TGTGCCAGCAGTTACTGGTCAGGGATCGGGTCACCCCTCCACTTT
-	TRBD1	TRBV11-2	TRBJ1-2	CASSYQTGGYGYTF	TGTGCCAGCAGCTATCAGACAGGGGGGTATGGCTACACCTTC
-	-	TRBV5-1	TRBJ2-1	CASSLLAGAYNEQFF	TGCGCCAGCAGCTTACTCGCGGGGGCGTACAATGAGCAGTTCTTC
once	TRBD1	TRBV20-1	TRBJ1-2	CSAKGQYGYTF	TGCAGTGCTAAGGGACAGTATGGCTACACCTTC
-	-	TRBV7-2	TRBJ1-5	CASSETGGSQPQHF	TGTGCCAGCAGCGAAACGGGAGGGTCTCAGCCCCAGCATTTT
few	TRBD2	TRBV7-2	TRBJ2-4	CASSSTSSGLAKNIQYF	TGTGCCAGCAGCTCTACTTCTAGCGGTCTAGCCAAAAACATTCAGTACTTC
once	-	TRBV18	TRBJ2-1	CASSTKGNEQFF	TGTGCCAGCTCAACCAAAGGGAATGAGCAGTTCTTC
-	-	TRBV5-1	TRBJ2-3	CASSLVAGAPGNTQYF	TGCGCCAGCAGCTTGGTCGCGGGGGCCCCTGGAAATACGCAGTATTTT
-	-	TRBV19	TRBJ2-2	CASSIWGGELFF	TGTGCCAGTAGTATATGGGGCGGGGAGCTGTTTTTT
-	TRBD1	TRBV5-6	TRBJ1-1	CASSLLDRANTEAFF	TGTGCCAGCAGCTTGCTTGACAGGGCCAACACTGAAGCTTTCTTT
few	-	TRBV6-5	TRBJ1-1	CASSYSGPVTEAFF	TGTGCCAGCAGTTACTCTGGACCCGTCACTGAAGCTTTCTTT
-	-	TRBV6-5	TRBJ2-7	CASTADGSYEQYF	TGTGCCAGCACCGCGGACGGATCCTACGAGCAGTACTTC
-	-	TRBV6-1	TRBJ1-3	CASSDTTGKGNTIYF	TGTGCCAGCAGTGACACGACAGGAAAAGGAAACACCATATATTTT
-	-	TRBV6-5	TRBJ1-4	CASRNGGNEKLFF	TGTGCCAGCCGGAACGGGGGAAATGAAAAACTGTTTTTT
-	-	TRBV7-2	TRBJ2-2	CASTPSVGADTGELFF	TGTGCCAGCACCCCTTCTGTGGGGGCTGACACCGGGGAGCTGTTTTTT
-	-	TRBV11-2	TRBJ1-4	CASSRPTNEKLFF	TGTGCCAGCAGCCGCCCGACTAATGAAAAACTGTTTTTT
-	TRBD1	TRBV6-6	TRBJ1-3	CASSLGQTSTGNTIYF	TGTGCCAGCAGCTTGGGACAGACATCCACTGGAAACACCATATATTTT
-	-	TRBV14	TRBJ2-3	CASSLQGYTQYF	TGTGCCAGCAGCCTTCAGGGTTATACGCAGTATTTT
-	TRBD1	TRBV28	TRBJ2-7	CASSLQGAIDEQYF	TGTGCCAGCAGTCTACAGGGGGCGATAGACGAGCAGTACTTC
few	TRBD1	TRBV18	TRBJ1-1	CASSLQGGVEAFF	TGTGCCAGCTCACTACAGGGGGGAGTTGAAGCTTTCTTT
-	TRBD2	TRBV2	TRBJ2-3	CASTGGADTQYF	TGTGCCAGCACGGGGGGGGCAGATACGCAGTATTTT
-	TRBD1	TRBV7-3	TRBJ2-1	CASSPSFGTGGLGEQFF	TGTGCCAGCAGCCCATCATTCGGGACAGGGGGATTAGGGGAGCAGTTCTTC
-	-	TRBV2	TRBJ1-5	CASSESTGYQPQHF	TGTGCCAGCAGTGAATCAACAGGTTATCAGCCCCAGCATTTT
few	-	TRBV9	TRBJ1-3	CASSPPMGSSGNTIYF	TGTGCCAGCAGCCCCCCCATGGGGAGCTCTGGAAACACCATATATTTT
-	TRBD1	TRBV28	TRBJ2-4	CASSRTGENIQYF	TGTGCCAGCAGCCGGACAGGGGAGAACATTCAGTACTTC
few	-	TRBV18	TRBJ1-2	CASSPLDGYGYTF	TGTGCCAGCTCACCGCTGGACGGCTATGGCTACACCTTC
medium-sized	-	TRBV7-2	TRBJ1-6	CASSLDSVPRTHLHF	TGTGCCAGCAGCTTAGACTCCGTCCCCAGGACTCACCTCCACTTT
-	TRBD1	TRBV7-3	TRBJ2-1	CASSSTGVGINEQFF	TGTGCCAGCAGCTCGACAGGGGTCGGCATTAATGAGCAGTTCTTC
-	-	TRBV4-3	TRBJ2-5	CASSQDPPRGGETQYF	TGCGCCAGCAGCCAAGATCCTCCCAGGGGGGGGGAGACCCAGTACTTC
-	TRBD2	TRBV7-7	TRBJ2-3	CASSSAGGPSDTQYF	TGTGCCAGCAGCTCAGCGGGGGGGCCTTCAGATACGCAGTATTTT